Below are 3 T cell receptor beta chains sequenced from a single sample in a study of T cell responses to AZD1222 COVID-19 vaccine. Clones were sequenced by immunoSEQ multiplex PCR, and TCRdb holds only the in-frame ones, with some missing. The table records about 140,000 clones, more than 90% of them present only once. Sequencing used peripheral blood, obtained on day 0 of AZD1222 vaccination. The receptors were sampled from an adult in good health.

The chain uses TRBV4-3 and TRBJ2-7, with 9 bases fitting TRBD1. The germline V gene has CDR1 LGHNA and CDR2 YSLEER. This CDR3 is built from 15 residues. J was trimmed by 2 bases and V by 1 base; bases with no gene match: 3. The CDR3 reads CASSQGDRGTYEQYF. The DNA for the CDR3 is TGCGCCAGCAGCCAAGGAGACAGGGGGACCTACGAGCAGTACTTC.

J is TRBJ2-3 and V is TRBV9; the match to TRBD1 covers 9 bases. Looked up from germline, CDR1 is SGDLS and CDR2 is YYNGEE. Trimming removed 0 bases from V and 3 bases from J; junction bases left unmatched: 11. The CDR3 is made up of 18 amino acids. CDR3 coding DNA: TGTGCCAGCAGCGTAGGTTGGACAGGGGAGGGTTGGACAGATACGCAGTATTTT. Its protein is CASSVGWTGEGWTDTQYF.

This clone was detected a few times. V and J are TRBV7-8 and TRBJ2-1, with TRBD2 as a possible D gene (6 bases). Deletions cut 5 bases from V and 6 bases from J, with 20 bases between. Germline values: CDR1 SGHVS, CDR2 FQNEAQ. The CDR3 contains 16 residues. CDR3 nucleotides: TGTGCCAGCAGCGACTCAGCTAGCGAGGAGGCCAATGAGCAGTTCTTC. It encodes CASSDSASEEANEQFF.